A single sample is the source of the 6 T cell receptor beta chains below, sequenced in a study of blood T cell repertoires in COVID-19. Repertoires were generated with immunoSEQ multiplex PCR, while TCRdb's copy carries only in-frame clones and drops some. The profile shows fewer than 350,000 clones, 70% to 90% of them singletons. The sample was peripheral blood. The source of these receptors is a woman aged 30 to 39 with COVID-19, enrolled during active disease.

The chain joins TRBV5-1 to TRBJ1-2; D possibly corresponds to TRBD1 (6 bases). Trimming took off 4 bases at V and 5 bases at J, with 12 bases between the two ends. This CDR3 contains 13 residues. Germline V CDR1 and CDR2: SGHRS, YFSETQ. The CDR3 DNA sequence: TGCGCCAGCAGCCACGGGACAACATATGGCTACACCTTC. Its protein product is CASSHGTTYGYTF.

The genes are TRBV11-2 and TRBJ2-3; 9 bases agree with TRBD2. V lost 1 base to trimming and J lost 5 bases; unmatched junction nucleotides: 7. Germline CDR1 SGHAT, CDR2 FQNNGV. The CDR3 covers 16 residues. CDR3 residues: CASSLVVGGGGDTQYF. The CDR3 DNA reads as TGTGCCAGCAGCTTAGTTGTTGGCGGGGGGGGAGATACGCAGTATTTT.

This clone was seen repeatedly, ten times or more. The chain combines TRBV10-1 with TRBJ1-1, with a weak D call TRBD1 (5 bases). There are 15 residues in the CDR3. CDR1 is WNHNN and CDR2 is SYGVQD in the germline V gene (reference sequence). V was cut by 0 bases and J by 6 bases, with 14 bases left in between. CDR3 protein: CASSESIGGGAEAFF. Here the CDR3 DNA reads TGCGCCAGCAGTGAGTCGATCGGCGGAGGGGCTGAAGCTTTCTTT.

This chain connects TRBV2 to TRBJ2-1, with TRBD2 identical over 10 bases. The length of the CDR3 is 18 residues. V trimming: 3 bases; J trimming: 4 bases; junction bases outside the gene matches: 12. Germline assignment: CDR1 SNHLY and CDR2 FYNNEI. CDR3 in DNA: TGTGCCAGCAGTGATACTGTTACTAGCGGGGAACTATACAATGAGCAGTTCTTC. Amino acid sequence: CASSDTVTSGELYNEQFF.

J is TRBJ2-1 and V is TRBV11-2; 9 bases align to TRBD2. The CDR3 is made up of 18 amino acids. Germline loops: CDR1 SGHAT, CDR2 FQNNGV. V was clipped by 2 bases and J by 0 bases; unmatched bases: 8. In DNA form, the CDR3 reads TGTGCCAGCAGCTTATCCCGTAGCGGGGGCCCCTCCTACAATGAGCAGTTCTTC. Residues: CASSLSRSGGPSYNEQFF.

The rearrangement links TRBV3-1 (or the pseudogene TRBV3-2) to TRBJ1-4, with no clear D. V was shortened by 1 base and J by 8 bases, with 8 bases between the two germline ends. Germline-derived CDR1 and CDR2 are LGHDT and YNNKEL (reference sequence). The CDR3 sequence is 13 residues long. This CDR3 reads CASSQAGREKLFF. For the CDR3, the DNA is TGTGCCAGCAGCCAAGCGGGTCGGGAAAAACTGTTTTTT.